Ten or more counts support the clone carrying this T cell receptor (beta chain). Its target is unknown. Sample time point: longitudinal time-point 1 (baseline). Trimming took off 11 bases at V and 0 bases at J, with 11 bases between the two ends. The length of the CDR3 is 13 residues. TCRdb redid the calling of the 5' RACE reads with MiXCR, one entry per CDR3 protein. The sample contains tens of thousands of distinct CDR3 sequences, approximately 11% of which appear only once. This sample stems from a study of neurological immune-mediated disorders. Study-wide results and limits: CDR3 amino acid sequences found in expanded clones were never shared across subjects, suggesting private repertoires in all groups.

The TCR comes from a woman aged 40 to 49 in good health. The sequencing input was PBMCs. The J gene is TRBJ1-3, the V gene TRBV12-3 or TRBV12-4; D unresolved. The CDR3 reads CAEGIDSGNTIYF. The CDR3 DNA is TGTGCCGAGGGAATCGACTCTGGAAACACCATATATTTT.